These T cell receptor beta chains were read from a single sample in a study of blood T cell repertoires in COVID-19. This table comes from immunoSEQ multiplex PCR, and its TCRdb copy is limited to in-frame clones, with some not included. Of over 350,000 clones in the sample, approximately 90% are singletons; the top ten hold roughly 0.9%. The sample comprised PBMCs or T cells enriched from blood (not recorded which). The source is a woman aged 40 to 50 who had been exposed to COVID-19. Each CDR3 is given with its conserved first and last residue. The D gene is left open where the match is weak. Clone size is given for some rows only: seen once, a few or many times, or a class if the clone is expanded.

d_call: .
clone_size: .
j_call: TRBJ1-4
v_call: TRBV19
cdr3_nt: TGTGCCAGTAGTATAGTCGGAGTCGCAACTAATGAAAAACTGTTTTTT
cdr3_aa: CASSIVGVATNEKLFF

d_call: .
clone_size: once
j_call: TRBJ2-1
v_call: TRBV28
cdr3_nt: TGTGCCAGCAGTGACAGGCTCAATGAGCAGTTCTTC
cdr3_aa: CASSDRLNEQFF

d_call: TRBD2
clone_size: .
j_call: TRBJ2-3
v_call: TRBV19
cdr3_nt: TGTGCCAGTAGTCCCGAACTAGCGGGTAAAGGAGATACGCAGTATTTT
cdr3_aa: CASSPELAGKGDTQYF

d_call: .
clone_size: few
j_call: TRBJ2-6
v_call: TRBV2
cdr3_nt: TGTGCCAGCAGTGATCCCGACATATCGGCGGAGGCTTTC
cdr3_aa: CASSDPDISAEAF

d_call: TRBD1
clone_size: .
j_call: TRBJ1-1
v_call: TRBV7-2
cdr3_nt: TGTGCCAGCAGCTTAAGGCCGGGACAGGGGAAAAAGAACACTGAAGCTTTCTTT
cdr3_aa: CASSLRPGQGKKNTEAFF

d_call: TRBD1
clone_size: .
j_call: TRBJ1-4
v_call: TRBV4-1
cdr3_nt: TGCGCCAGCAGCCAAGGACGCAGACAGGGTGGAGAAAAACTGTTTTTT
cdr3_aa: CASSQGRRQGGEKLFF

d_call: .
clone_size: .
j_call: TRBJ2-7
v_call: TRBV5-5
cdr3_nt: TGTGCCAGCAGCTTGGATCTGGGCTCCTCCTACGAGCAGTACTTC
cdr3_aa: CASSLDLGSSYEQYF

d_call: TRBD1
clone_size: once
j_call: TRBJ1-2
v_call: TRBV27
cdr3_nt: TGTGCCAGCAGTTGGGACAGAACCTCTAACTATGGCTACACCTTC
cdr3_aa: CASSWDRTSNYGYTF

d_call: TRBD1
clone_size: few
j_call: TRBJ1-3
v_call: TRBV5-6
cdr3_nt: TGTGCCAGCAGCACGGACAGGGCATACACCATATATTTT
cdr3_aa: CASSTDRAYTIYF

d_call: TRBD1
clone_size: .
j_call: TRBJ2-1
v_call: TRBV7-9
cdr3_nt: TGTGCCAGCAGCGGGGGACAGGGGGCGCGGGATGAGCAGTTCTTC
cdr3_aa: CASSGGQGARDEQFF

d_call: .
clone_size: .
j_call: TRBJ1-2
v_call: TRBV11-2
cdr3_nt: TGTGCCAGCAGCTTAGGTATTGAGAATGGCTACACCTTC
cdr3_aa: CASSLGIENGYTF

d_call: TRBD2
clone_size: .
j_call: TRBJ2-5
v_call: TRBV5-1
cdr3_nt: TGCGCCAGCAGCCGGGGGTTTACTAGCGGGACCACCCACATCGGAGAGACCCAGTACTTC
cdr3_aa: CASSRGFTSGTTHIGETQYF

d_call: TRBD2
clone_size: .
j_call: TRBJ2-4
v_call: TRBV27
cdr3_nt: TGTGCCAGCAGTTTAGGTACGGGAGGGCCCTTAAACATTCAGTACTTC
cdr3_aa: CASSLGTGGPLNIQYF

d_call: TRBD1
clone_size: .
j_call: TRBJ1-2
v_call: TRBV18
cdr3_nt: TGTGCCAGCTCAACGACAGGGGTGGGGTATGGCTACACCTTC
cdr3_aa: CASSTTGVGYGYTF

d_call: TRBD1
clone_size: .
j_call: TRBJ1-2
v_call: TRBV4-1
cdr3_nt: TGCGCCAGCAGCCATCCCGGACAGGGGGCTGTCTATGGCTACACCTTC
cdr3_aa: CASSHPGQGAVYGYTF

d_call: .
clone_size: medium-sized
j_call: TRBJ1-2
v_call: TRBV5-8
cdr3_nt: TGTGCCAGCAGCCGAGGTTCTGGCTATGGCTACACCTTC
cdr3_aa: CASSRGSGYGYTF

d_call: .
clone_size: .
j_call: TRBJ1-1
v_call: TRBV18
cdr3_nt: TGTGCCAGCTCACCGTCGGCAGGGTTTATGGCTTTCTTT
cdr3_aa: CASSPSAGFMAFF

d_call: .
clone_size: .
j_call: TRBJ2-1
v_call: TRBV5-1
cdr3_nt: TGCGCCAGCAGCTCGCGAATCGACAATGAGCAGTTCTTC
cdr3_aa: CASSSRIDNEQFF

d_call: .
clone_size: once
j_call: TRBJ1-2
v_call: TRBV12-3/TRBV12-4
cdr3_nt: TGTGCCAGCAGTTTACCCGGGGGCTATGGCTACACCTTC
cdr3_aa: CASSLPGGYGYTF

d_call: .
clone_size: .
j_call: TRBJ2-7
v_call: TRBV19
cdr3_nt: TGTGCCAGTAGTATCATCACCGGAGGCACCTACGAGCAGTACTTC
cdr3_aa: CASSIITGGTYEQYF

d_call: TRBD2
clone_size: once
j_call: TRBJ2-1
v_call: TRBV7-2
cdr3_nt: TGTGCCAGCAGCTTAGGAGCGGGGGTCTCCTACAATGAGCAGTTCTTC
cdr3_aa: CASSLGAGVSYNEQFF

d_call: TRBD1
clone_size: .
j_call: TRBJ1-5
v_call: TRBV10-2
cdr3_nt: TGCGCCAGCAGCTCCGCCGGGACAGGGGGCAATCAGCCCCAGCATTTT
cdr3_aa: CASSSAGTGGNQPQHF

d_call: TRBD2
clone_size: once
j_call: TRBJ2-1
v_call: TRBV11-3
cdr3_nt: TGTGCCAGCAGTCTTAATTTAGCGGGAGGGCCGGGTGAGCAGTTCTTC
cdr3_aa: CASSLNLAGGPGEQFF

d_call: TRBD2
clone_size: .
j_call: TRBJ2-7
v_call: TRBV7-8
cdr3_nt: TGTGCCAGCAGCTTGGGACTAGCAGTTTACGAGCAGTACTTC
cdr3_aa: CASSLGLAVYEQYF

d_call: .
clone_size: .
j_call: TRBJ2-2
v_call: TRBV18
cdr3_nt: TGTGCCAGCTCACCACCCCCGGACAGTTTCACCGGGGAGCTGTTTTTT
cdr3_aa: CASSPPPDSFTGELFF

d_call: TRBD1
clone_size: few
j_call: TRBJ2-4
v_call: TRBV7-2
cdr3_nt: TGTGCCAGCAGCTTCTCCGGGACAGGAAAAAACATTCAGTACTTC
cdr3_aa: CASSFSGTGKNIQYF

d_call: .
clone_size: .
j_call: TRBJ2-7
v_call: TRBV18
cdr3_nt: TGTGCCAGCTCACCACCCCAGGGGCGCTACGAGCAGTACTTC
cdr3_aa: CASSPPQGRYEQYF

d_call: .
clone_size: .
j_call: TRBJ1-1
v_call: TRBV29-1
cdr3_nt: TGCAGCGTTAAGCCAGGGAGGACTGAAGCTTTCTTT
cdr3_aa: CSVKPGRTEAFF